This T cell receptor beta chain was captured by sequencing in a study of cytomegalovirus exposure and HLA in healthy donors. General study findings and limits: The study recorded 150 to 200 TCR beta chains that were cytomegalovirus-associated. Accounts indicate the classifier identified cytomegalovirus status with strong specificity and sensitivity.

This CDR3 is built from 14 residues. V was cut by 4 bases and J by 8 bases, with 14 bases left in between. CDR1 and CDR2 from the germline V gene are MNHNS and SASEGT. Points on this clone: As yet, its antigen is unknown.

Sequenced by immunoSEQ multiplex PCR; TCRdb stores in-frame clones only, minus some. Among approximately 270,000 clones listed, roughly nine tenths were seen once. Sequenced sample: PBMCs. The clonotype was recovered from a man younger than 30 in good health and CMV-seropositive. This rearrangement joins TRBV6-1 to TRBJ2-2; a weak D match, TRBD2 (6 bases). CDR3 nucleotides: TGTGCCAGCAGTGCGCAGGGAGGAGAGGGGGAGCTGTTTTTT. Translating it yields CASSAQGGEGELFF.